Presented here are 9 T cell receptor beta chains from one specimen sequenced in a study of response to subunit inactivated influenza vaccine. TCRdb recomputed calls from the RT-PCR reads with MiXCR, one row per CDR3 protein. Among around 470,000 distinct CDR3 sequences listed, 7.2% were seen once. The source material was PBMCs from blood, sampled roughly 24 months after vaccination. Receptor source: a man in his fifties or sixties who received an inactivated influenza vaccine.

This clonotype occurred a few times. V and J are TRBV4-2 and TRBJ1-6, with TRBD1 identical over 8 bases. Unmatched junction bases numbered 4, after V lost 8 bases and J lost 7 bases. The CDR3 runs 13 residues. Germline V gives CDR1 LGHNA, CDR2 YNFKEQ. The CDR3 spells CASGGQVNSPLHF. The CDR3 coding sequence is TGTGCCAGCGGGGGACAGGTCAATTCACCCCTCCACTTT.

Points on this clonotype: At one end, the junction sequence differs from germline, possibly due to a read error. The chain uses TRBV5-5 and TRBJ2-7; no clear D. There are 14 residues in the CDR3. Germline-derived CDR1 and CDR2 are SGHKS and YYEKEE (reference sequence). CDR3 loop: CACSLVGSSHEQYF. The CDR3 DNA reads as TGTGCCTGCAGCTTGGTGGGTAGTTCTCACGAGCAGTACTTC.

The CDR3 spells CASSSLGANQPQHF. In nucleotides, the CDR3 is TGTGCCAGCAGCTCCCTGGGGGCCAATCAGCCCCAGCATTTT. The chain recombines TRBV7-2 with TRBJ1-5; a weak D match, TRBD1 (6 bases). Germline loops: CDR1 SGHTA, CDR2 FQGNSA. The germline V and J ends were trimmed by 4 bases and 3 bases, with 10 bases remaining between them. This CDR3 comprises 14 residues.

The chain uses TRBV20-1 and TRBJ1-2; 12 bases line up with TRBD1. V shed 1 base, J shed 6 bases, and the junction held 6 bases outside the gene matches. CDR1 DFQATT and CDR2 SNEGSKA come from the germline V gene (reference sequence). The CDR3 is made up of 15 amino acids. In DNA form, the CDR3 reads TGCAGTGCTAGAGCAACCGGGACAGGGGGCGATGGCTACACCTTC. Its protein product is CSARATGTGGDGYTF.

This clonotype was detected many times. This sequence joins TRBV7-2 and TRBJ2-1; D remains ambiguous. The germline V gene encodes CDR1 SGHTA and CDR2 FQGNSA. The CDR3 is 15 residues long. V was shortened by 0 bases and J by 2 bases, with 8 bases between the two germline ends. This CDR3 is CASSLAVRPYNEQFF. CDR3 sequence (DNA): TGTGCCAGCAGCTTAGCGGTCAGGCCCTACAATGAGCAGTTCTTC.

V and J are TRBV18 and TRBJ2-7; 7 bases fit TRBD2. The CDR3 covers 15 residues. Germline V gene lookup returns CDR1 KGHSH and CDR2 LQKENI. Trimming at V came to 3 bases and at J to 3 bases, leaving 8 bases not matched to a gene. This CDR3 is CASSPAGRVGYEQYF. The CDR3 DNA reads TGTGCCAGCTCACCCGCGGGGAGGGTCGGCTACGAGCAGTACTTC.

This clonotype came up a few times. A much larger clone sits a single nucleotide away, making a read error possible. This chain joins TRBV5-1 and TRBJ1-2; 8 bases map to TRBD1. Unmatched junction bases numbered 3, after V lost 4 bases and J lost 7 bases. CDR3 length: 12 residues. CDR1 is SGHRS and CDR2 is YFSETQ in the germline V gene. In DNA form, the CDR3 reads TGCGCCAGCAGCCTGGACAGGGTTGGCTACACCTTC. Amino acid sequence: CASSLDRVGYTF.

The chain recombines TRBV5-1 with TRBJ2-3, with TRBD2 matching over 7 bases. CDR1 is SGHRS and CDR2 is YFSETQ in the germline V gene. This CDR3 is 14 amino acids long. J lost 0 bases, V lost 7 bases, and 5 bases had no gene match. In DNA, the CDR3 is TGCGCCAGCCAACCTAGCGGCAGCACAGATACGCAGTATTTT. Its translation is CASQPSGSTDTQYF.

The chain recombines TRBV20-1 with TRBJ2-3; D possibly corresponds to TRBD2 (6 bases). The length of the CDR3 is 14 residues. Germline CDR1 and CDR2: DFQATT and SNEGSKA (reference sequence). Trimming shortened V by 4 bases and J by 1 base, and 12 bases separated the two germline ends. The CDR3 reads CSANMVAGTDTQYF. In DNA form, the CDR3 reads TGCAGTGCTAATATGGTAGCGGGCACAGATACGCAGTATTTT.